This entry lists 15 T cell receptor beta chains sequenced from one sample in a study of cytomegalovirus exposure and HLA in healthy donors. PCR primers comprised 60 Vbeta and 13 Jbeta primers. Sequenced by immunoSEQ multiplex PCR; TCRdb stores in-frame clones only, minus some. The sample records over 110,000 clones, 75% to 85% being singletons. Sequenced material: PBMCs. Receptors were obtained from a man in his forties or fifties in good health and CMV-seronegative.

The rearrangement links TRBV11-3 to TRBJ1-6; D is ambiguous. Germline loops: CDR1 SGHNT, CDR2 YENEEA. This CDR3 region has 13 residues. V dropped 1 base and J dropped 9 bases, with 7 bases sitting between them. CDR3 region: CASSLGQASPLHF. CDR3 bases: TGTGCCAGCAGCTTAGGGCAGGCTTCACCCCTCCACTTT.

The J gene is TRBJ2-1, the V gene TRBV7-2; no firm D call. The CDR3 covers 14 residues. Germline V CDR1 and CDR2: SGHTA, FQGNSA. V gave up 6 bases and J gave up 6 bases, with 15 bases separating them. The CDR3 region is CASSTAPQVNEQFF. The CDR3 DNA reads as TGTGCCAGCAGTACTGCACCCCAGGTCAATGAGCAGTTCTTC.

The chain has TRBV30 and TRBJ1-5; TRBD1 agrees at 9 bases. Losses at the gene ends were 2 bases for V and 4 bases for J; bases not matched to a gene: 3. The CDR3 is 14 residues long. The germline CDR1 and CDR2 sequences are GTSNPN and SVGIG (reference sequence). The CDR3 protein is CAWSSGTGNQPQHF. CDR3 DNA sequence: TGTGCCTGGAGTAGCGGGACAGGGAATCAGCCCCAGCATTTT.

In DNA form, the CDR3 reads TGCGCCAGCAGCTCCGGACAGGGGGGGGGTGGCTACACCTTC. Encoded protein: CASSSGQGGGGYTF. The chain is built from TRBV5-1 and TRBJ1-2, with 10 positions matching TRBD1. CDR1 is SGHRS and CDR2 is YFSETQ in the germline V gene. Trimming took 3 bases from V and 7 from J; bases not matched to a gene: 6. This CDR3 region has 14 residues.

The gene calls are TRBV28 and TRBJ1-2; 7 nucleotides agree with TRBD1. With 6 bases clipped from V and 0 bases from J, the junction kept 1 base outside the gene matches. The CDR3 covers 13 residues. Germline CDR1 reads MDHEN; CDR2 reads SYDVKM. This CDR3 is CASSGQANYGYTF. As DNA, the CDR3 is TGTGCCAGCAGCGGACAGGCTAACTATGGCTACACCTTC.

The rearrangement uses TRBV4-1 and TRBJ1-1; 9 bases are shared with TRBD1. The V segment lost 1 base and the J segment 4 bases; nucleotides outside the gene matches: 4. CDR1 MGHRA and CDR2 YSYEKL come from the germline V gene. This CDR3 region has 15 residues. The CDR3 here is CASSQADRGVTEAFF. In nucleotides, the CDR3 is TGCGCCAGCAGCCAAGCGGACAGGGGCGTCACTGAAGCTTTCTTT.

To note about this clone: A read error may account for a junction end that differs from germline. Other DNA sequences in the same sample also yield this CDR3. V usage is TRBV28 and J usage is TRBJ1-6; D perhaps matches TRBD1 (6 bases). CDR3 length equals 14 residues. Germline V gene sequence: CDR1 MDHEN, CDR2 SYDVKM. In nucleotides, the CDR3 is TGTGCCAGCAGCCCAGGGGCTGGTAATTCCCCCCTCCACTTT. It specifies CASSPGAGNSPLHF. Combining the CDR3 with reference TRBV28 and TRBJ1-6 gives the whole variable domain DVKVTQSSRYLVKRTGEKVFLECVQDMDHENMFWYRQDPGLGLRLIYFSYDVKMKEKGDIPEGYSVSREKKERFSLILESASTNQTSMYLCASSPGAGNSPLHFGNGTRLTVT.

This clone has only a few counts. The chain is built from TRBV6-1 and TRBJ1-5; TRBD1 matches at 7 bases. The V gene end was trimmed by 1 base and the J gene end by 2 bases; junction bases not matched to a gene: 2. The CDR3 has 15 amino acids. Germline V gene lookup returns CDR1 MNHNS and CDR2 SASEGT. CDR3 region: CASSEGGQGNQPQHF. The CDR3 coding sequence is TGTGCCAGCAGTGAAGGAGGACAGGGCAATCAGCCCCAGCATTTT.

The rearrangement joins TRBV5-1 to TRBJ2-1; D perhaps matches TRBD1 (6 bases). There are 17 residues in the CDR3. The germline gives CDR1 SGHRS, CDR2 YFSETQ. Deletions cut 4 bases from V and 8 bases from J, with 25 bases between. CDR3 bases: TGCGCCAGCAGCCACCGGTTGGGGGCCCCCTCGATAGATGAGCAGTTCTTC. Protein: CASSHRLGAPSIDEQFF.

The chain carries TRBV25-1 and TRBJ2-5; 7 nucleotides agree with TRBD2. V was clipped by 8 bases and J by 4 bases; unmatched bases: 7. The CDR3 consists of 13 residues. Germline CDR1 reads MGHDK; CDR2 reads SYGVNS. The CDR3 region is CASAHGGSETQYF. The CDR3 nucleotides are TGTGCCAGCGCCCACGGGGGGTCAGAGACCCAGTACTTC. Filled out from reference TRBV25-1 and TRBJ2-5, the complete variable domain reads EADIYQTPRYLVIGTGKKITLECSQTMGHDKMYWYQQDPGMELHLIHYSYGVNSTEKGDLSSESTVSRIRTEHFPLTLESARPSHTSQYLCASAHGGSETQYFGPGTRLLVL.

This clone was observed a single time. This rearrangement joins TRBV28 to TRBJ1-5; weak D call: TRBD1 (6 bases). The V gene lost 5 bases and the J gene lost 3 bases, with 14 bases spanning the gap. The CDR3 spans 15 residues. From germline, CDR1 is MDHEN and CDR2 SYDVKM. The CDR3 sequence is CASSLSTGINQPQHF. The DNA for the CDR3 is TGTGCCAGCAGTCTATCTACAGGGATCAATCAGCCCCAGCATTTT.

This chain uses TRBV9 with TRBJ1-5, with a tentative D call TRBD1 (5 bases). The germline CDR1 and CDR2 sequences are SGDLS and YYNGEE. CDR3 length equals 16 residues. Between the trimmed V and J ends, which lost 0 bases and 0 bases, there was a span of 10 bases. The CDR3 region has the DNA TGTGCCAGCAGCGTAGGGGGGGAGAATAGCAATCAGCCCCAGCATTTT. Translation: CASSVGGENSNQPQHF.

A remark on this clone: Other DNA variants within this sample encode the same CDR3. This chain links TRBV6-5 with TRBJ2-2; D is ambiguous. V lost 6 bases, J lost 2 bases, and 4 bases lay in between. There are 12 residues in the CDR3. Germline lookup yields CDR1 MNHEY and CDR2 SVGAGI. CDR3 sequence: CASSPNTGELFF. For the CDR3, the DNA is TGTGCCAGCAGCCCAAACACCGGGGAGCTGTTTTTT.

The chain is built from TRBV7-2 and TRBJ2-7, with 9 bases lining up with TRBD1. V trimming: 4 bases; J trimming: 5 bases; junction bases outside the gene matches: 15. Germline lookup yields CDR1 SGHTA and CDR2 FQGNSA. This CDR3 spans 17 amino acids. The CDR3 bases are TGTGCCAGCAGCTCGCCGGGGTCCGGACAGGGGAGGCACGAGCAGTACTTC. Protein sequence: CASSSPGSGQGRHEQYF.

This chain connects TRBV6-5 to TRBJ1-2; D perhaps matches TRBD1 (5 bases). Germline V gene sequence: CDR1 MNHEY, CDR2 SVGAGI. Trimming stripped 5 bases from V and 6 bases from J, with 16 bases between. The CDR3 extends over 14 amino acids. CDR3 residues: CASSPGSQGNGYTF. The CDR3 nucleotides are TGTGCCAGCAGTCCCGGGAGCCAGGGTAATGGCTACACCTTC.